These T cell receptor beta chains were read from a single sample in a study of T cell repertoires in cytomegalovirus infection. TCRdb analysed the reads with MiXCR anew, one entry per CDR3 protein. The repertoire holds about 830,000 distinct CDR3 sequences, approximately 30% seen once, with 9.5% to 15% in the top ten. The antigens of these receptors remain unknown. This sample comprised cultured CD8+ T cells from PBMCs, obtained from culture after CMV antigen stimulation. These receptor sequences come from a human donor in good health (CMV status not recorded). Some clones in this sample may be carry-over from other donors' samples. Both conserved end residues are part of each CDR3. D genes are given only for firm matches. Clone size appears in some rows only: once, few, many, or a class for an expanded clone.

v_call	j_call	clone_size	d_call	cdr3_aa	cdr3_nt
TRBV11-3	TRBJ1-1	-	-	CASSRDFRVVTEAFF	TGTGCCAGCAGCCGTGACTTCAGGGTAGTAACTGAAGCTTTCTTT
TRBV7-8	TRBJ2-1	few	-	CASSFVGRQEFSYNEQFF	TGTGCCAGCAGCTTCGTGGGAAGACAGGAATTTTCCTACAATGAGCAGTTCTTC
TRBV19	TRBJ1-5	few	-	CASNSFRGGPSNQPQHF	TGTGCCAGTAACTCTTTCCGGGGGGGACCGAGCAATCAGCCCCAGCATTTT
TRBV19	TRBJ1-2	-	TRBD1	CASRMTGPLGYTF	TGTGCCAGTAGGATGACAGGGCCTCTTGGCTACACCTTC
TRBV6-5	TRBJ2-5	-	TRBD2	CASTPGGGTQYF	TGTGCCAGCACCCCCGGGGGGGGGACCCAGTACTTC
TRBV5-1	TRBJ1-2	once	-	CASSLYTGDANYGYTF	TGCGCCAGCAGCTTGTATACAGGCGACGCTAACTATGGCTACACCTTC
TRBV7-2	TRBJ1-1	many	TRBD1	CASSIRTGNPTEAFF	TGTGCCAGCAGCATTCGGACAGGGAATCCCACTGAAGCTTTCTTT
TRBV7-9	TRBJ2-3	-	-	CASSFPPDTQYF	TGTGCCAGCAGCTTCCCTCCAGATACGCAGTATTTT
TRBV20-1	TRBJ1-6	once	TRBD1	CSATTGTKNSPLHF	TGCAGTGCTACGACAGGGACGAAGAATTCACCCCTCCACTTT
TRBV27	TRBJ2-2	few	-	CASTSWGVGHRNTGELFF	TGTGCCAGCACTAGTTGGGGCGTGGGACACAGGAACACCGGGGAGCTGTTTTTT
TRBV6-5	TRBJ1-2	-	-	CASSYSPGSNYGYTF	TGTGCCAGCAGTTACTCTCCGGGATCTAACTATGGCTACACCTTC
TRBV4-2	TRBJ1-6	-	-	CASSQGLQGPNSPLHF	TGTGCCAGCAGCCAGGGGCTACAAGGACCCAATTCACCCCTCCACTTT
TRBV5-6	TRBJ2-5	-	TRBD1	CASSFKRTGVGGETQYF	TGTGCCAGCAGCTTTAAAAGGACAGGGGTGGGAGGAGAGACCCAGTACTTC
TRBV12-5	TRBJ1-2	-	-	CASGLYPRVPAEGYTF	TGTGCTAGTGGTTTGTACCCCAGAGTCCCCGCGGAAGGCTACACCTTC
TRBV19	TRBJ1-1	-	TRBD1	CVSTPGGHYTEAFF	TGTGTCAGTACGCCAGGGGGCCACTACACTGAAGCTTTCTTT
TRBV6-2/TRBV6-3	TRBJ2-3	-	-	CASSYSYGTDTQYF	TGTGCCAGCAGTTACTCGTATGGAACAGATACGCAGTATTTT
TRBV19	TRBJ1-1	-	-	CVSSIFGPSTEAFF	TGTGTCAGTAGTATTTTCGGACCGAGCACTGAAGCTTTCTTT
TRBV12-5	TRBJ1-5	-	-	CASGPGLNQPQHF	TGTGCTAGTGGTCCGGGACTCAATCAGCCCCAGCATTTT
TRBV19	TRBJ2-1	-	-	CASSIIGQNYNEQFF	TGTGCCAGTAGTATTATAGGACAGAACTACAATGAGCAGTTCTTC
TRBV11-2	TRBJ1-6	-	-	CASSFRVPDWPLHF	TGTGCCAGCAGCTTTAGAGTCCCGGACTGGCCCCTCCACTTT
TRBV5-1	TRBJ2-3	-	-	CASSSPPDLPEGDTQYF	TGCGCCAGCAGCTCCCCCCCCGACCTTCCGGAGGGAGATACGCAGTATTTT
TRBV10-2	TRBJ2-3	few	-	CASSNGIHTSTDTQYF	TGCGCCAGCAGTAATGGAATTCATACTAGCACAGATACGCAGTATTTT
TRBV2	TRBJ1-4	-	-	CASSRRGGLGEKLFF	TGTGCCAGCAGCCGCCGGGGGGGGCTTGGTGAAAAACTGTTTTTT
TRBV5-6	TRBJ1-5	-	TRBD1	CASSSRDRGPYQPQHF	TGTGCCAGCAGCTCCCGGGACAGGGGGCCTTATCAGCCCCAGCATTTT
TRBV7-2	TRBJ1-2	many	-	CASSLEGMLNYGYTF	TGTGCCAGCAGCTTAGAAGGGATGCTTAACTATGGCTACACCTTC
TRBV12-3/TRBV12-4	TRBJ1-1	few	-	CASSAWNMNTEAFF	TGTGCCAGCAGCGCCTGGAACATGAACACTGAAGCTTTCTTT
TRBV12-5	TRBJ2-1	many	TRBD2	CASGLVREGGHNEQFF	TGTGCTAGTGGTTTGGTCCGGGAGGGGGGCCACAATGAGCAGTTCTTC